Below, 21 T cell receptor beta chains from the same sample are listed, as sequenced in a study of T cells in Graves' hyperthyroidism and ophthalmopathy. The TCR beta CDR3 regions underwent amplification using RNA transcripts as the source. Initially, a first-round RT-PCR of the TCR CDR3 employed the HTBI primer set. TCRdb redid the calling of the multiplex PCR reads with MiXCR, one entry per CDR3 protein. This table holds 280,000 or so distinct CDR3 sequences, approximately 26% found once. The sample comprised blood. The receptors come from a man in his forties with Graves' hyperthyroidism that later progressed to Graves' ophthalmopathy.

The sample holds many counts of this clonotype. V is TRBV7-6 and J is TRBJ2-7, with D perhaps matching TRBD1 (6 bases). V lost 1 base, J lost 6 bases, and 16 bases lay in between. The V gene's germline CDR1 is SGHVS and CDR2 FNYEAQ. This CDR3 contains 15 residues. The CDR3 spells CASSLGRPGTSEQYF. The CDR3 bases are TGTGCCAGCAGCTTAGGTCGGCCAGGGACAAGCGAGCAGTACTTC.

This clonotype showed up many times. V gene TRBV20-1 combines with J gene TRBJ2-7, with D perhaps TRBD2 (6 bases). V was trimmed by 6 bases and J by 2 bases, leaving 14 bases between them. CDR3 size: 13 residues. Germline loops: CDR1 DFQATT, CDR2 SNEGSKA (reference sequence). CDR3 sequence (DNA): TGCAGTGCCCTGGGACTTGTAGCCTACGAGCAGTACTTC. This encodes CSALGLVAYEQYF.

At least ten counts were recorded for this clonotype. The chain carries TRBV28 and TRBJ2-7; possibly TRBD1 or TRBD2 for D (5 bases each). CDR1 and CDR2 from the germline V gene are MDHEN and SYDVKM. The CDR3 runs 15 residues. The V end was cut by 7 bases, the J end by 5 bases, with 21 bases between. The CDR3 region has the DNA TGTGCCAGCAACGTACCCCGGGACCTGTTCAACGAGCAGTACTTC. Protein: CASNVPRDLFNEQYF.

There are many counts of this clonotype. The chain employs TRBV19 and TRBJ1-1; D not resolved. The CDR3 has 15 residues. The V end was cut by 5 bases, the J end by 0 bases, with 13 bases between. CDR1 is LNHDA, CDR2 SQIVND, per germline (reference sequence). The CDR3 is CASSLGGVMNTEAFF. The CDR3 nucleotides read TGTGCCAGTAGTCTCGGTGGGGTCATGAACACTGAAGCTTTCTTT. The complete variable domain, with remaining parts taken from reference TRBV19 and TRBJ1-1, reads DGGITQSPKYLFRKEGQNVTLSCEQNLNHDAMYWYRQDPGQGLRLIYYSQIVNDFQKGDIAEGYSVSREKKESFPLTVTSAQKNPTAFYLCASSLGGVMNTEAFFGQGTRLTVV.

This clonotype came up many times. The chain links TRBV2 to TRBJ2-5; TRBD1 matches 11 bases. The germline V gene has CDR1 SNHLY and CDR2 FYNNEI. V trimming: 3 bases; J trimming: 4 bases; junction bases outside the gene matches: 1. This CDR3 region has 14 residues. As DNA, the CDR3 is TGTGCCAGCAGTGAGGGGACAGGGGGAGAGACCCAGTACTTC. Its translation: CASSEGTGGETQYF.

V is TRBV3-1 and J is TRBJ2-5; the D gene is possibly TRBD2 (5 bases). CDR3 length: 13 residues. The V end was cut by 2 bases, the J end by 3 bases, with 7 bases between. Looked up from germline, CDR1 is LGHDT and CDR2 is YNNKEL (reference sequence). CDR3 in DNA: TGTGCCAGCAGCCAACCCGGGAAAGAGACCCAGTACTTC. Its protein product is CASSQPGKETQYF.

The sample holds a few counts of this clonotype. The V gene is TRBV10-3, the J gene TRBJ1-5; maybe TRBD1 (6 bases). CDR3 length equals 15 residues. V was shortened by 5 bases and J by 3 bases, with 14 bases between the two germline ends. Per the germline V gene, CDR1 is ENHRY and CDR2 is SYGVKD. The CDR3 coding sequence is TGTGCCATCAGTCCACAGGGCCCAGCCAATCAGCCCCAGCATTTT. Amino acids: CAISPQGPANQPQHF.

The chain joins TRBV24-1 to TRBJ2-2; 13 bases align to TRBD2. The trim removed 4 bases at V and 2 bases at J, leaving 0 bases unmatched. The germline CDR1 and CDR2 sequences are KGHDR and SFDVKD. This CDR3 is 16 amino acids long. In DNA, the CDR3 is TGTGCCACCAGTGAGGGACTAGCGGGAAACACCGGGGAGCTGTTTTTT. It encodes CATSEGLAGNTGELFF.

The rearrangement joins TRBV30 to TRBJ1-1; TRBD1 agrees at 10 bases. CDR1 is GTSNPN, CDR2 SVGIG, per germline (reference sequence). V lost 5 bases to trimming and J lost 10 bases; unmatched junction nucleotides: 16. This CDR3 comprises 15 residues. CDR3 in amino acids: CAWEKGQGSPSPAFF. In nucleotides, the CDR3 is TGTGCCTGGGAAAAGGGACAGGGGAGCCCCAGCCCAGCTTTCTTT.

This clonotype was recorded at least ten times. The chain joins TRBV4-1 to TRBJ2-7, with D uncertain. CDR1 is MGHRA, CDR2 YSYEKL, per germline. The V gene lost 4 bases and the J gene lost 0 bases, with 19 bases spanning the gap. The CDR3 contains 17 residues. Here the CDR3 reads CASSPTTPRRSSYEQYF. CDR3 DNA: TGCGCCAGCAGCCCTACCACCCCCCGCCGAAGCTCCTACGAGCAGTACTTC.

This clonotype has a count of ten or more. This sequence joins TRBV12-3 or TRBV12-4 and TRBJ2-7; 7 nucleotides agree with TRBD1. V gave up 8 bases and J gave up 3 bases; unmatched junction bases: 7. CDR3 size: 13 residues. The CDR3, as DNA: TGTGCCAGCGGACGGGACAGTGACTACGAGCAGTACTTC. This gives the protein CASGRDSDYEQYF.

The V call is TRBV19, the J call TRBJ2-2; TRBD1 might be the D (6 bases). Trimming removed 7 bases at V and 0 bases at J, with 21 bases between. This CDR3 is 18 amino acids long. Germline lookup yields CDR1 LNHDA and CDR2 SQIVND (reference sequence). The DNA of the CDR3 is TGTGCCAGTACCAATCCACCCCGGACAGAACCGAACACCGGGGAGCTGTTTTTT. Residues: CASTNPPRTEPNTGELFF.

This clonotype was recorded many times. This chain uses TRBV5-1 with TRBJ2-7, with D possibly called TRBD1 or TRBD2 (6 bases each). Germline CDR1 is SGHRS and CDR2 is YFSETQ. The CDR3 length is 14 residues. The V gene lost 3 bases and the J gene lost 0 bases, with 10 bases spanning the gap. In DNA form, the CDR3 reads TGCGCCAGCAGCTCGGGGGACAACTCCTACGAGCAGTACTTC. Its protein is CASSSGDNSYEQYF.

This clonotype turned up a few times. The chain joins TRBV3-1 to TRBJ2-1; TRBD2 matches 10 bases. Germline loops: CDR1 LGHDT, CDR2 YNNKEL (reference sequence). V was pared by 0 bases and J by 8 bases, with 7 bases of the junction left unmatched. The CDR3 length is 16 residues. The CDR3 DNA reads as TGTGCCAGCAGCCAAGATTGGGCTAGCGGGAGCCATGAGCAGTTCTTC. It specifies CASSQDWASGSHEQFF.

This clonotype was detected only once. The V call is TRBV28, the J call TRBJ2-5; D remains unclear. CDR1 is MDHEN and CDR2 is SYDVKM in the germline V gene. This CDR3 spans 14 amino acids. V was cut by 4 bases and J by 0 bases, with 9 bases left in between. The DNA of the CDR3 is TGTGCCAGCAGTTCCCGGTCGGACCAAGAGACCCAGTACTTC. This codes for CASSSRSDQETQYF. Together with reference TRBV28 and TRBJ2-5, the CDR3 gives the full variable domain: DVKVTQSSRYLVKRTGEKVFLECVQDMDHENMFWYRQDPGLGLRLIYFSYDVKMKEKGDIPEGYSVSREKKERFSLILESASTNQTSMYLCASSSRSDQETQYFGPGTRLLVL.

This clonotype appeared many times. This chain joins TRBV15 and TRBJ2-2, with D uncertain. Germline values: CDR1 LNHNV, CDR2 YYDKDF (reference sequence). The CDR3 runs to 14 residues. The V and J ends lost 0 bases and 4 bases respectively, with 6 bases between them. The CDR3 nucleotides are TGTGCCACCAGCAGAGACTTGGGCACCGGGGAGCTGTTTTTT. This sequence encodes CATSRDLGTGELFF.

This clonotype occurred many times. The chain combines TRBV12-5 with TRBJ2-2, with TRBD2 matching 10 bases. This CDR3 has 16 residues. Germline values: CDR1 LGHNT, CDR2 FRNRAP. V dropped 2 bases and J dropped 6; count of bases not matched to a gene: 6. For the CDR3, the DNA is TGTGCTAGTGGTTTGCTAGCGGGAGTGTCATCCGGGGAGCTGTTTTTT. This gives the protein CASGLLAGVSSGELFF. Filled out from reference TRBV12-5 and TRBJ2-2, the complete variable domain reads DARVTQTPRHKVTEMGQEVTMRCQPILGHNTVFWYRQTMMQGLELLAYFRNRAPLDDSGMPKDRFSAEMPDATLATLKIQPSEPRDSAVYFCASGLLAGVSSGELFFGEGSRLTVL.

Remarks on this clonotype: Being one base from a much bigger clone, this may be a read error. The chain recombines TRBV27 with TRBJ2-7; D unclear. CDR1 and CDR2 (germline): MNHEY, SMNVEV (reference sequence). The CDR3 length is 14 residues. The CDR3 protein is CAGSLTGPYYEQYF. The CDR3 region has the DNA TGTGCCGGCAGTTTAACCGGGCCCTACTACGAGCAGTACTTC.

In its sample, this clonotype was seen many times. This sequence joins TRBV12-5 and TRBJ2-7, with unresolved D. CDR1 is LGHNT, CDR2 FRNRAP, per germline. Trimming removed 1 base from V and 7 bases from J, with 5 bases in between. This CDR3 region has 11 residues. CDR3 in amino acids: CASGLGTEQYF. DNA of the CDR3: TGTGCTAGTGGTTTGGGGACGGAGCAGTACTTC.

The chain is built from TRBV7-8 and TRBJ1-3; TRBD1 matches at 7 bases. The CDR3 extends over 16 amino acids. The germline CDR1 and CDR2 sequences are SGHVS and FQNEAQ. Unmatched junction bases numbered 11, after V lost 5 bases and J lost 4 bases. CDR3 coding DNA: TGTGCCAGCAGCCCCCTCGGACAGGCGGGGGGAAACACCATATATTTT. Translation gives CASSPLGQAGGNTIYF.

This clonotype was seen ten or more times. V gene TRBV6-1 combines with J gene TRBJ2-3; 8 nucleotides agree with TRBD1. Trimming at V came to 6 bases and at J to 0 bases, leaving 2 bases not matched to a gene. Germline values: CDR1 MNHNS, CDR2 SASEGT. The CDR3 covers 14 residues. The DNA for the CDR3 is TGTGCCAGCAGGTGGACAGGGAGCACAGATACGCAGTATTTT. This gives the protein CASRWTGSTDTQYF.